Below, 3 T cell receptor beta chains from the same sample are listed, as sequenced in a study of T cell changes during pregnancy in multiple sclerosis. Some clones are missing from TCRdb's copy, which holds only in-frame ones; the method was immunoSEQ multiplex PCR. The data show tens of thousands of clones, around 90% seen once. Sequencing was performed on CD8+ T cells from peripheral blood mononuclear cells, taken after pregnancy. The receptor source for this set is a female donor in good health, enrolled as a control in a pregnancy study.

This chain connects TRBV25-1 to TRBJ1-2; D is unclear. V shed 3 bases and J shed 6 bases, with 14 bases lying between them. The CDR3 loop spans 14 amino acids. Germline V gives CDR1 MGHDK, CDR2 SYGVNS. CDR3 sequence (DNA): TGTGCCAGCAGTGATCGGACTTTAGAGGATGGCTACACCTTC. This encodes CASSDRTLEDGYTF.

The CDR3 region has the DNA TGTGCCAGCAGGGCCCCCCAAAGGGGCGGCTACACCTTC. Translated, it gives CASRAPQRGGYTF. The rearrangement uses TRBV9 and TRBJ1-2, with a weak D call TRBD1 (5 bases). The CDR3 extends over 13 amino acids. V lost 5 bases, J lost 8 bases, and 16 bases lay in between. In germline, CDR1 is SGDLS, CDR2 YYNGEE.

The V and J genes are TRBV5-4 and TRBJ1-4, with 10 bases lining up with TRBD1. Germline V gene sequence: CDR1 SGHNT, CDR2 YYREEE (reference sequence). The CDR3 runs 15 residues. The V and J ends lost 0 bases and 7 bases, in that order; junction bases with no gene match: 3. The CDR3 coding sequence is TGTGCCAGCAGCTTGGGGACAGGGGGGAGTGAAAAACTGTTTTTT. It specifies CASSLGTGGSEKLFF.